One sample yielded the 3 T cell receptor beta chains listed below, sequenced in a study of cytomegalovirus exposure and HLA in healthy donors. PCR was performed using 60 Vbeta and 13 Jbeta primers. Profiled with immunoSEQ multiplex PCR; TCRdb holds only in-frame clones, not every one. The profile shows 150,000 to 200,000 clones, 84% of them singletons. The sequenced material came from PBMCs. These receptors came from a man aged 18 to 29 in good health and CMV-seronegative.

The chain joins TRBV14 to TRBJ2-1, with a tentative D call TRBD2 (6 bases). The CDR3 has 13 amino acids. The V gene lost 3 bases and the J gene lost 9 bases, with 12 bases spanning the gap. Per germline, CDR1 SGHDN and CDR2 FVKESK. The CDR3 DNA reads TGTGCCAGCAGCCAGCCCGGGAGAAGTGAGCAGTTCTTC. This sequence encodes CASSQPGRSEQFF.

V gene TRBV18 combines with J gene TRBJ1-1, with D unresolved. The V gene lost 4 bases and the J gene lost 3 bases, with 9 bases spanning the gap. This CDR3 has 13 amino acids. CDR1 and CDR2 (germline): KGHSH, LQKENI. CDR3 nucleotide sequence: TGTGCCAGCTCACGGAGGGAGGACACTGAAGCTTTCTTT. Its translation is CASSRREDTEAFF.

This clone was seen a single time. As DNA, the CDR3 is TGTGCCAGGGGGAGCGAGGCTAGCGGCAACACCGGGGAGCTGTTTTTT. Protein sequence: CARGSEASGNTGELFF. The chain employs TRBV9 and TRBJ2-2, with 7 bases aligning to TRBD2. CDR1 SGDLS and CDR2 YYNGEE come from the germline V gene. This CDR3 spans 16 amino acids. After removal of 8 bases from V and 2 bases from J, the junction contained 12 bases not matched to a gene.